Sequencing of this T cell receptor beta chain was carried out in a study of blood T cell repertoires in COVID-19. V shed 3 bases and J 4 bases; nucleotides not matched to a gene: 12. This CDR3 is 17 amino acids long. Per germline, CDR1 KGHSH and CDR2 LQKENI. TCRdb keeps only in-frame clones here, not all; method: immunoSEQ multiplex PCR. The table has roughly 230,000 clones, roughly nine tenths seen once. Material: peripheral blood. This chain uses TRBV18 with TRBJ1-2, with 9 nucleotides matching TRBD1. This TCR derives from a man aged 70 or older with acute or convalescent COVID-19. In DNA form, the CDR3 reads TGTGCCAGCTCACCCTCAGGGAACAGGGGGCGCGGCTATGGCTACACCTTC. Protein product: CASSPSGNRGRGYGYTF.